These 17 T cell receptor beta chains originate from one sample sequenced in a study of shared clonotypes between healthy human individuals. Sequenced by immunoSEQ multiplex PCR; TCRdb stores in-frame clones only, minus some. The sample carries some 660,000 clones, around 73% recorded once. Sequencing input: memory CD4+ T cells sorted from blood. Subset meaning: CD45RA-negative fraction. The receptors stem from a woman between 25 and 40 years old in good health.

This rearrangement joins TRBV11-2 to TRBJ2-2, with a weak D call TRBD2 (6 bases). The CDR3 covers 14 residues. Germline V CDR1 and CDR2: SGHAT, FQNNGV. Trimming removed 1 base from V and 7 bases from J, with 10 bases in between. CDR3 residues: CASSLAGVGGELFF. The DNA of the CDR3 is TGTGCCAGCAGCTTAGCGGGAGTCGGCGGGGAGCTGTTTTTT.

The CDR3 is CASSPLEAANTGELFF. CDR3 in DNA: TGTGCCAGCAGCCCCCTCGAAGCCGCTAACACCGGGGAGCTGTTTTTT. The rearrangement joins TRBV4-2 to TRBJ2-2; D unclear. Trimming took 4 bases from V and 2 from J, leaving 14 bases between them. CDR1 and CDR2 (germline): LGHNA, YNFKEQ. The length of the CDR3 is 16 residues.

V is TRBV7-9 and J is TRBJ2-2; 10 positions agree with TRBD2. This CDR3 is 15 amino acids long. Losses at the gene ends were 5 bases for V and 1 base for J; bases not matched to a gene: 1. Germline values: CDR1 SEHNR, CDR2 FQNEAQ (reference sequence). The CDR3 is CASSASGRNTGELFF. The CDR3 DNA follows: TGTGCCAGCAGCGCTAGCGGGAGGAACACCGGGGAGCTGTTTTTT.

This clone has a handful of counts. The CDR3 coding sequence is TGTGCCACCGGGACGGGTTCCTACGAGCAGTACTTC. Translating gives CATGTGSYEQYF. The genes are TRBV28 and TRBJ2-5, with D tentatively TRBD1 or TRBD2 (5 bases each). The J call is in doubt because the DNA end fits TRBJ2-7 better. CDR1 and CDR2 (germline): MDHEN, SYDVKM. This CDR3 is 12 amino acids long.

Worth noting for this clone: The sample carries other DNA sequences with the same CDR3. This chain connects TRBV19 to TRBJ1-1, with 8 bases that match TRBD1. CDR3 length: 14 amino acids. Germline lookup yields CDR1 LNHDA and CDR2 SQIVND (reference sequence). J was trimmed by 2 bases and V by 2 bases; bases with no gene match: 1. CDR3 in amino acids: CASSIQGANTEAFF. The CDR3 coding sequence is TGTGCCAGTAGTATACAGGGGGCTAACACTGAAGCTTTCTTT.

This clone was counted only a few times. The J gene is TRBJ2-7, the V gene TRBV28, with 7 positions matching TRBD1. Germline CDR1 reads MDHEN; CDR2 reads SYDVKM. This CDR3 comprises 10 residues. This chain's CDR3 is CARTGDEQYF. The CDR3 DNA sequence: TGTGCTCGGACAGGAGACGAGCAGTACTTC.

A word on this clone: Other DNA sequences of this sample code for an identical CDR3. The chain links TRBV18 to TRBJ2-5; 16 bases agree with TRBD2. The length of the CDR3 is 16 residues. The germline V gene has CDR1 KGHSH and CDR2 LQKENI. Unmatched junction bases numbered 0, after V lost 3 bases and J lost 2 bases. CDR3 sequence (DNA): TGTGCCAGCTCACCGGGACTAGCGGGAGGGCAAGAGACCCAGTACTTC. This gives the protein CASSPGLAGGQETQYF.

This rearrangement joins TRBV21-1 to TRBJ2-5; the table calls TRBD1, which could not be checked here. TRBV21-1 is labeled a pseudogene. This CDR3 comprises 12 residues. This CDR3 is CASSKWGQGKYF. In DNA form, the CDR3 reads TGTGCCAGCAGCAAATGGGGACAGGGGAAGTACTTC.

CDR3 loop: CASREAGTYNEQFF. The CDR3 DNA sequence: TGTGCCAGCAGGGAAGCGGGAACCTACAATGAGCAGTTCTTC. The chain uses TRBV6-5 and TRBJ2-1, with 7 bases matching TRBD2. Trimming took 6 bases from V and 2 from J; bases not matched to a gene: 4. Germline values: CDR1 MNHEY, CDR2 SVGAGI. The CDR3 is made up of 14 amino acids.

The chain links TRBV5-6 to TRBJ2-5; 10 bases are shared with TRBD2. Germline-derived CDR1 and CDR2 are SGHDT and YYEEEE. The CDR3 covers 15 residues. The V gene end was trimmed by 2 bases and the J gene end by 5 bases; junction bases not matched to a gene: 6. The CDR3 DNA reads as TGTGCCAGCAGCTTTCTAGCGGGAGTCGGGGAGACCCAGTACTTC. Its translation is CASSFLAGVGETQYF.

V usage is TRBV29-1 and J usage is TRBJ1-2, with D possibly being TRBD1 (5 bases). Germline values: CDR1 SQVTM, CDR2 ANQGSEA. V gave up 6 bases and J gave up 0 bases, with 11 bases separating them. This CDR3 region has 13 residues. CDR3 loop: CSVEEGTNYGYTF. Written as DNA, the CDR3 is TGCAGCGTGGAGGAGGGGACTAACTATGGCTACACCTTC.

This clone has just a few counts. The chain joins TRBV10-1 to TRBJ2-7; D gene unclear. From germline, CDR1 is WNHNN and CDR2 SYGVQD (reference sequence). V was clipped by 5 bases and J by 3 bases, with 11 bases between them. The CDR3 sequence is 13 residues long. The CDR3 sequence is CASSPAPDYEQYF. CDR3 DNA: TGCGCCAGCAGTCCAGCCCCGGACTACGAGCAGTACTTC.

The V and J genes are TRBV27 and TRBJ1-1; TRBD1 matches at 8 bases. V lost 7 bases and J lost 0; bases outside the gene matches: 4. There are 14 residues in the CDR3. Germline V CDR1 and CDR2: MNHEY, SMNVEV (reference sequence). CDR3 loop: CASNRGIMNTEAFF. DNA of the CDR3: TGTGCCAGCAACAGGGGGATTATGAACACTGAAGCTTTCTTT.

The chain uses TRBV19 and TRBJ1-3; D unresolved. The CDR3 is 16 residues long. Germline V CDR1 and CDR2: LNHDA, SQIVND (reference sequence). Trimming left V 5 bases short and J 8 bases short, with 22 bases between. The CDR3, as DNA: TGTGCCAGTAGTCGCTACTCCGCCTCCAACACTGACACCATATATTTT. Amino acid sequence: CASSRYSASNTDTIYF.

This clone showed up just a few times. The chain is built from TRBV4-2 and TRBJ2-1; TRBD2 aligns across 9 bases. V lost 11 bases and J lost 4; bases outside the gene matches: 9. CDR1 is LGHNA and CDR2 is YNFKEQ in the germline V gene. This CDR3 region has 14 residues. The CDR3 sequence: CASGGGEGYNEQFF. The CDR3 nucleotides are TGTGCCTCCGGCGGGGGGGAAGGGTACAATGAGCAGTTCTTC.

This chain links TRBV2 with TRBJ1-1; 8 bases line up with TRBD1. The CDR3 contains 13 residues. The germline CDR1 and CDR2 sequences are SNHLY and FYNNEI. V dropped 0 bases and J dropped 10; count of bases not matched to a gene: 4. The CDR3 loop reads CASSEAGRGRAFF. CDR3 DNA: TGTGCCAGCAGTGAAGCAGGCAGGGGGCGAGCTTTCTTT. The variable domain in full, with the rest retrieved from reference TRBV2 and TRBJ1-1, is EPEVTQTPSHQVTQMGQEVILRCVPISNHLYFYWYRQILGQKVEFLVSFYNNEISEKSEIFDDQFSVERPDGSNFTLKIRSTKLEDSAMYFCASSEAGRGRAFFGQGTRLTVV.

J is TRBJ2-1 and V is TRBV7-2; D remains unclear. Trimming took off 4 bases at V and 9 bases at J, with 19 bases between the two ends. The CDR3 extends over 15 amino acids. Germline lookup yields CDR1 SGHTA and CDR2 FQGNSA. This CDR3 is CASSYNALIDGEQFF. CDR3 sequence (DNA): TGTGCCAGCAGCTATAACGCCCTCATCGACGGTGAGCAGTTCTTC. The variable domain in full, completed from reference TRBV7-2 and TRBJ2-1, reads GAGVSQSPSNKVTEKGKDVELRCDPISGHTALYWYRQSLGQGLEFLIYFQGNSAPDKSGLPSDRFSAERTGGSVSTLTIQRTQQEDSAVYLCASSYNALIDGEQFFGPGTRLTVL.